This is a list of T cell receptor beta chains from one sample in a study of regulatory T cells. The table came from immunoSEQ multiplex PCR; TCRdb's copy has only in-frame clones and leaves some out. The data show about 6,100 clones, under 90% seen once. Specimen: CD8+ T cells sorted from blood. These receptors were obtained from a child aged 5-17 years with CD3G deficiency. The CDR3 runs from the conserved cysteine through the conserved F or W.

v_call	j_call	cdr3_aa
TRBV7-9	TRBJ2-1	CASSFGTGGSNEQFF
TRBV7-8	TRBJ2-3	CASSPGGAADTQYF
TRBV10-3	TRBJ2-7	CAISKTSGTIYEQYF
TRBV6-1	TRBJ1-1	CASSEVLNTEAFF
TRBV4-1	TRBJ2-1	CASSQDPSSSYNEQFF
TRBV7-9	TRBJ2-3	CASSLGPHLRTDTQYF
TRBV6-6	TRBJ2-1	CASSYFSADRGNEQFF
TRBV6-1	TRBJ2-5	CASSEGTGSLETQYF
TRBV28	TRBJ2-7	CASSSRGHYEQYF
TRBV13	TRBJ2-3	CASSLGRRPRDTQYF
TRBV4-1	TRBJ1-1	CASSPYYRGGTEAFF
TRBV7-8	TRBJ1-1	CASSAGTANTEAFF
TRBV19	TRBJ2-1	CASSISPSGMQFF
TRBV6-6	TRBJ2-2	CASSHASFTGELFF
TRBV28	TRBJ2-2	CASSRGVGLANTGELFF
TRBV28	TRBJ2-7	CASSSGTRGPYEQYF
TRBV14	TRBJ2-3	CASSQDFTLDYSTDTQYF
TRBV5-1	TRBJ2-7	CASSWGLAGAGEQYF
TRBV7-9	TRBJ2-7	CASSFGTRGEQYF
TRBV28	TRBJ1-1	CASYATGEASTEAFF
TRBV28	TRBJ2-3	CASSSLGTGASTDTQYF
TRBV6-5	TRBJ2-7	CAISEMGAGDEQYF
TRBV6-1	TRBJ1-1	CASSQGRMNTEAFF
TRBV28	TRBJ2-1	CASSFLSGRGNEQFF
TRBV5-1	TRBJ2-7	CASSMGAGPTYEQYF
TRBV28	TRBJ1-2	CASSLRGRSGYTF
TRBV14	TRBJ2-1	CASSQAGLAGEICEQFF
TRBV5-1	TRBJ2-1	CASSFGSLSGEQFF
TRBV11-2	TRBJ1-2	CASSLDPGGIYGYTF
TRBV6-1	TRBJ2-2	CASSGTGLSGELFF
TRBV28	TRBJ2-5	CASSIGTGETQYF
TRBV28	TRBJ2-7	CASRPTGVGEQYF
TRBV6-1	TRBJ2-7	CASSEGDIRHLYEQYF
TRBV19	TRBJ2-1	CASSTGGLAGGGSYNEQFF
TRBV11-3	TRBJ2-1	CASSPRSGYNEQFF
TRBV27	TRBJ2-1	CASSLAGYNEQFF
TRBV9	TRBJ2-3	CASSVVAESRLHTQYF
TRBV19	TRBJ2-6	CASSPGISGANVLTF
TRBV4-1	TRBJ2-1	CASSQGMGTSNNEQFF
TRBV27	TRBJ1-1	CASSLRDRGMNTEAFF
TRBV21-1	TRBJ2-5	CASLECGPQETQYF
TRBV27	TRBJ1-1	CARAGKAGLGTEAFF
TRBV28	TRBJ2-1	CASSRGNEQFF